This T cell receptor beta chain was sequenced in a study of T cells in Graves' hyperthyroidism and ophthalmopathy. Amplified TCR beta CDR3 regions derived from RNA transcripts. The HTBI set primed first-round TCR CDR3 RT-PCR. TCRdb used MiXCR to reprocess the multiplex PCR reads, holding one entry per CDR3 protein. Of hundreds of thousands of distinct CDR3 sequences listed, less than 20% are singletons. V was clipped by 6 bases and J by 3 bases; unmatched bases: 5. Germline CDR1 reads MDHEN; CDR2 reads SYDVKM. The CDR3 sequence is 15 residues long. Overall study results and limits: Appearing also in blood were most of the thyroid clonotypes expanded above 0.001. A model built on 13 V-J features separated ophthalmopathy from stable hyperthyroidism.

It was uncontrolled infection, other autoimmune disease, pregnancy or lactation that excluded patients. The study based diagnoses on clinical symptoms, serum thyroxine and TRAb, thyroid ultrasound and orbital computed tomography. This clonotype was observed many times. Its antigen is undetermined. The J gene is TRBJ1-4, the V gene TRBV28; TRBD1 agrees at 9 bases. Sequencing was done on a sample of blood. The sequence derives from a woman under 30 with Graves' hyperthyroidism that later progressed to Graves' ophthalmopathy. The CDR3 bases are TGTGCCAGCAGCGCCGACAGGGGGGCTAATGAAAAACTGTTTTTT. Its protein is CASSADRGANEKLFF. Looking up the rest from reference TRBV28 and TRBJ1-4 gives the full variable domain: DVKVTQSSRYLVKRTGEKVFLECVQDMDHENMFWYRQDPGLGLRLIYFSYDVKMKEKGDIPEGYSVSREKKERFSLILESASTNQTSMYLCASSADRGANEKLFFGSGTQLSVL.